One and the same sample provided the 7 T cell receptor beta chains below, sequenced in a study of blood T cell repertoires in COVID-19. Using immunoSEQ multiplex PCR, the repertoire was profiled, and TCRdb retains in-frame clones only, with some absent. The sample includes 140,000 or so clones, roughly 80% seen only once; the top ten take 9.2%. Sequencing was performed on PBMCs or T cells enriched from blood (not recorded which). The receptor source for this set is a man aged 50 or older who had recovered from COVID-19.

The table lists this clone with a count of one. The V call is TRBV3-1 (or the pseudogene TRBV3-2), the J call TRBJ2-5, with 7 bases fitting TRBD1. The CDR3 spans 16 residues. Germline V gene lookup returns CDR1 LGHDT and CDR2 YNNKEL (reference sequence). Trimming took 2 bases from V and 4 from J; bases not matched to a gene: 10. The CDR3 DNA follows: TGTGCCAGCAGCCAAAGTACAGGGGTAGGGGGAGAGACCCAGTACTTC. Amino acid sequence: CASSQSTGVGGETQYF.

The genes are TRBV7-3 and TRBJ2-5; D ambiguous. This CDR3 is built from 15 residues. Trimming removed 0 bases from V and 4 bases from J, with 12 bases in between. CDR1 and CDR2 (germline): SGHTA, FQGTGA. The CDR3 sequence: CASSLTAASGETQYF. The CDR3 DNA sequence: TGTGCCAGCAGCTTAACTGCGGCCTCTGGAGAGACCCAGTACTTC.

V is TRBV27 and J is TRBJ2-2; weak D call: TRBD2 (7 bases). Per the germline V gene, CDR1 is MNHEY and CDR2 is SMNVEV (reference sequence). With 5 bases removed from V and 4 bases from J, the gap between germline ends came to 17 bases. The CDR3 is 16 amino acids. The CDR3 spells CASSPPNRGGTGELFF. The CDR3, as DNA: TGTGCCAGCAGTCCGCCCAATAGGGGGGGCACCGGGGAGCTGTTTTTT.

This chain uses TRBV11-2 with TRBJ2-1; 7 bases are a match to TRBD1. The trim removed 0 bases at V and 5 bases at J, leaving 4 bases unmatched. This CDR3 comprises 15 residues. Germline V gene data show CDR1 as SGHAT and CDR2 as FQNNGV. The CDR3: CASSLDRQGNNEQFF. DNA of the CDR3: TGTGCCAGCAGCTTAGATCGACAGGGAAACAATGAGCAGTTCTTC.

The rearrangement joins TRBV20-1 to TRBJ2-5, with D unclear. V was cut by 6 bases and J by 14 bases, with 13 bases left in between. This CDR3 is 9 amino acids long. The germline gives CDR1 DFQATT, CDR2 SNEGSKA (reference sequence). DNA of the CDR3: TGCAGTGCCCTCGAGGCCTCTTACTTC. Translation: CSALEASYF.

The chain recombines TRBV24-1 with TRBJ1-4; no clear D. Germline CDR1 KGHDR, CDR2 SFDVKD. Trimming stripped 7 bases from V and 0 bases from J, with 5 bases between. This CDR3 contains 13 residues. The CDR3 sequence is CATRAATNEKLFF. The CDR3 nucleotides read TGTGCCACCAGAGCGGCAACTAATGAAAAACTGTTTTTT.

V and J are TRBV11-2 and TRBJ2-2, with 7 nucleotides matching TRBD1. The CDR3 has 16 residues. V trimming: 0 bases; J trimming: 4 bases; junction bases outside the gene matches: 5. Germline CDR1 reads SGHAT; CDR2 reads FQNNGV. The DNA of the CDR3 is TGTGCCAGCAGCTTAGAGGGACAGTTGGGCACCGGGGAGCTGTTTTTT. Encoded protein: CASSLEGQLGTGELFF. Full variable domain (missing parts from reference TRBV11-2 and TRBJ2-2): EAGVAQSPRYKIIEKRQSVAFWCNPISGHATLYWYQQILGQGPKLLIQFQNNGVVDDSQLPKDRFSAERLKGVDSTLKIQPAKLEDSAVYLCASSLEGQLGTGELFFGEGSRLTVL.